The source of this T cell receptor (beta chain) is a study of Ad26.COV2.S vaccination and SARS-CoV-2 variants. Some clones are missing from TCRdb's copy, which holds only in-frame ones; the method was immunoSEQ multiplex PCR. The sample has some 410,000 clones, about 90% seen once. Whole-study results and caveats: Analytic work on TCR breadth and depth might have understated the full extent of total T cell responses. Vaccine recipients and placebo recipients showed similar non-spike TCR breadth.

Note on this clone: As yet, its antigen is unknown.

J was trimmed by 6 bases and V by 1 base; bases with no gene match: 7. The germline gives CDR1 SGHAT, CDR2 FQNNGV. This CDR3 is 15 amino acids long. Treatment noted: approximately 18 received Ad26.COV2.S at low or high dose, single or two shots; several received placebo; per-sample allocation not given. Specimens were obtained on day 63 following the first vaccine or placebo injection. It was Wuhan-strain SARS-CoV-2 spike that the Ad26 vaccine vector expressed. This rearrangement joins TRBV11-2 to TRBJ2-7, with 9 positions matching TRBD2. This TCR came from a person aged 18-65 years who received the Ad26.COV2.S COVID-19 vaccine or a placebo. Sequencing was performed on peripheral blood, taken in a trial of Ad26.COV2.S vaccine versus placebo. The CDR3 sequence is CASSLGSGGSREQYF. As DNA, the CDR3 is TGTGCCAGCAGCTTAGGTAGCGGGGGATCTCGCGAGCAGTACTTC. The full variable domain, completed using reference TRBV11-2 and TRBJ2-7, is EAGVAQSPRYKIIEKRQSVAFWCNPISGHATLYWYQQILGQGPKLLIQFQNNGVVDDSQLPKDRFSAERLKGVDSTLKIQPAKLEDSAVYLCASSLGSGGSREQYFGPGTRLTVT.